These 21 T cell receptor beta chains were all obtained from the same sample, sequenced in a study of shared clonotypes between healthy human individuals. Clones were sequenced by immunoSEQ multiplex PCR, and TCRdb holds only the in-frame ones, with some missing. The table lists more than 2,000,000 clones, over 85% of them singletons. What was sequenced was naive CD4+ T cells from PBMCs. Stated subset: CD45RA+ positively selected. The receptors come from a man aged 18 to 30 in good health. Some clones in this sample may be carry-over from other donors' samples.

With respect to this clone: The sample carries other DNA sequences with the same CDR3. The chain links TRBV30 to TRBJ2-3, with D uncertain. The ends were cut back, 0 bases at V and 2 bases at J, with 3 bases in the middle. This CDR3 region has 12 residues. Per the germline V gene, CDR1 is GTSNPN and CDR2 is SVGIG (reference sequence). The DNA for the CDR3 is TGTGCCTGGAGTGTACTCACAGATACGCAGTATTTT. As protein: CAWSVLTDTQYF.

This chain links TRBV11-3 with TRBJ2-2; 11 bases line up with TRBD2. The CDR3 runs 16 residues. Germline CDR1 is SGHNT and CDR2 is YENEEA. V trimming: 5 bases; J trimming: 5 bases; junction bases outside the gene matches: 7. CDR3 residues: CASSPLAGVGTGELFF. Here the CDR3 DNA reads TGTGCCAGCAGCCCACTAGCGGGAGTAGGAACCGGGGAGCTGTTTTTT. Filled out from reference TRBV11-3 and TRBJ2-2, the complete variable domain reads EAGVVQSPRYKIIEKKQPVAFWCNPISGHNTLYWYLQNLGQGPELLIRYENEEAVDDSQLPKDRFSAERLKGVDSTLKIQPAELGDSAVYLCASSPLAGVGTGELFFGEGSRLTVL.

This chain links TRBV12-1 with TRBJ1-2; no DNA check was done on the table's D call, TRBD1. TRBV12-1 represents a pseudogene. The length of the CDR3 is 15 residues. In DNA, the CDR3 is TGTGCCAGCAGCTTCACCCCACAGGGGGCGCAGGGCTACACCTTC. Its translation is CASSFTPQGAQGYTF.

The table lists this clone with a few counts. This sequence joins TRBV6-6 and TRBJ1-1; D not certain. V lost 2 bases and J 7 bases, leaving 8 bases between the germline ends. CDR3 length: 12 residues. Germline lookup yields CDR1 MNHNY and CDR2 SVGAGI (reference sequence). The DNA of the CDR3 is TGTGCCAGCAGTTACCAGCAGAGTGAAGCTTTCTTT. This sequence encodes CASSYQQSEAFF.

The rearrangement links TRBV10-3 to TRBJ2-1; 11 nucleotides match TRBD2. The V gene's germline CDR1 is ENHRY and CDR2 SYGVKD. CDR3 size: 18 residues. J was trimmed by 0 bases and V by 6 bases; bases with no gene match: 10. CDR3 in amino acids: CAISESSGRVSSYNEQFF. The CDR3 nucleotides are TGTGCCATCAGCGAAAGTAGCGGGAGGGTCAGCTCCTACAATGAGCAGTTCTTC.

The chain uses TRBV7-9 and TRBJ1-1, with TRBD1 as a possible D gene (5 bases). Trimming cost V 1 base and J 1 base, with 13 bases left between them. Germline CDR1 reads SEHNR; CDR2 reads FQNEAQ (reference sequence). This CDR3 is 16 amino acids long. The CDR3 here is CASSLDQGQGNTEAFF. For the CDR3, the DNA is TGTGCCAGCAGCTTAGATCAGGGCCAGGGGAACACTGAAGCTTTCTTT. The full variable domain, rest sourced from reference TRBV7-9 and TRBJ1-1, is DTGVSQNPRHKITKRGQNVTFRCDPISEHNRLYWYRQTLGQGPEFLTYFQNEAQLEKSRLLSDRFSAERPKGSFSTLEIQRTEQGDSAMYLCASSLDQGQGNTEAFFGQGTRLTVV.

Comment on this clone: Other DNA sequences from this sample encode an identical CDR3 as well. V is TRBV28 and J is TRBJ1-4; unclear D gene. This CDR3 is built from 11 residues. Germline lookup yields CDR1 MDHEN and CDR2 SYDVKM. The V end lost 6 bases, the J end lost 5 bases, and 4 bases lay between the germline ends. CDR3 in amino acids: CASSLNEKLFF. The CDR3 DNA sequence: TGTGCCAGCAGCCTGAATGAAAAACTGTTTTTT.

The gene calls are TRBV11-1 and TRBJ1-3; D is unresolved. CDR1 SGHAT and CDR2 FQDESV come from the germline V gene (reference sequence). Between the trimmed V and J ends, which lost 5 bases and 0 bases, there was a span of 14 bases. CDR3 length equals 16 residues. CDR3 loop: CASSGLGSGSGNTIYF. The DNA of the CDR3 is TGTGCCAGCAGCGGTCTTGGGTCAGGCTCTGGAAACACCATATATTTT. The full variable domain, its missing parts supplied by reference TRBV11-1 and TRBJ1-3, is EAEVAQSPRYKITEKSQAVAFWCDPISGHATLYWYRQILGQGPELLVQFQDESVVDDSQLPKDRFSAERLKGVDSTLKIQPAELGDSAMYLCASSGLGSGSGNTIYFGEGSWLTVV.

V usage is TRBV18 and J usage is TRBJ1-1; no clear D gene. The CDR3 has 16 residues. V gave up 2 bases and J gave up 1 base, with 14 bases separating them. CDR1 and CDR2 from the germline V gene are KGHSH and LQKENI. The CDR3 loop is CASSPSWVRQNTEAFF. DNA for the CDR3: TGTGCCAGCTCACCATCGTGGGTGCGGCAGAACACTGAAGCTTTCTTT.

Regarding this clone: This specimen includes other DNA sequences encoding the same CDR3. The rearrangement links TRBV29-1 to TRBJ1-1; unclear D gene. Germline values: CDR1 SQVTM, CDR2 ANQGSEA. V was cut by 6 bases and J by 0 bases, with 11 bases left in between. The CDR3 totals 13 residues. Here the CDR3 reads CSVGGLMNTEAFF. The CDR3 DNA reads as TGCAGCGTGGGCGGCCTGATGAACACTGAAGCTTTCTTT.

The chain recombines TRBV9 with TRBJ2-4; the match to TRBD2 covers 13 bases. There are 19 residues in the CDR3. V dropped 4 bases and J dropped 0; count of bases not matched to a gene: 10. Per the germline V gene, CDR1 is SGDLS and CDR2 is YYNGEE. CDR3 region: CASSPGTSGTLKAKNIQYF. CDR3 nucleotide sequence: TGTGCCAGCAGCCCGGGGACTAGCGGGACTCTAAAAGCCAAAAACATTCAGTACTTC.

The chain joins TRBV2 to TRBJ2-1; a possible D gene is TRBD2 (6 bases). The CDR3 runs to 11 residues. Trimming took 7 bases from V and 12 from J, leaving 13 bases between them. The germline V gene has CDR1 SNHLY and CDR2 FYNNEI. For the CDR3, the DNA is TGTGCCAGCACCCTGGGGACTCCGCAGTTCTTC. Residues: CASTLGTPQFF.

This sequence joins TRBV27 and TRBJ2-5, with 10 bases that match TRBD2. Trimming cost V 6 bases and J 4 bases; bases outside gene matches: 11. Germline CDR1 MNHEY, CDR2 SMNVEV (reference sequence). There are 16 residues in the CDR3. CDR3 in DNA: TGTGCCAGCAGACCGCAGCGGGAGGGCCGGGGAGAGACCCAGTACTTC. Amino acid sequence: CASRPQREGRGETQYF.

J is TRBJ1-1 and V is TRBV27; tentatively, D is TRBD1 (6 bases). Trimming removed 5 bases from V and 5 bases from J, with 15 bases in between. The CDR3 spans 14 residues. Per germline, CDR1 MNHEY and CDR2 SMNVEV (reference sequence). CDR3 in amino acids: CASSGMRGGTEAFF. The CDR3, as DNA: TGTGCCAGCAGTGGTATGAGGGGGGGAACTGAAGCTTTCTTT.

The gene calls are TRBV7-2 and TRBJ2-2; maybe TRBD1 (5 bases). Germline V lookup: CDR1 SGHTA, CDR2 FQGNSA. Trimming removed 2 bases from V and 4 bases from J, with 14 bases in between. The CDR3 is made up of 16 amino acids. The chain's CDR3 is CASSLRPRGLTGELFF. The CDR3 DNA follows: TGTGCCAGCAGCTTACGACCAAGGGGTCTCACCGGGGAGCTGTTTTTT.

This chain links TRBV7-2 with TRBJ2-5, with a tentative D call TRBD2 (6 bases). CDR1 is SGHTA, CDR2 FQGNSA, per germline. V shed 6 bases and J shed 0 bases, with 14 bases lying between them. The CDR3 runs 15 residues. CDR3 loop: CASRLTRDYQETQYF. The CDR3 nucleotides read TGTGCCAGCAGATTAACCCGGGACTACCAAGAGACCCAGTACTTC. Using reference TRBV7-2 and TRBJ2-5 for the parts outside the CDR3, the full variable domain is GAGVSQSPSNKVTEKGKDVELRCDPISGHTALYWYRQSLGQGLEFLIYFQGNSAPDKSGLPSDRFSAERTGGSVSTLTIQRTQQEDSAVYLCASRLTRDYQETQYFGPGTRLLVL.

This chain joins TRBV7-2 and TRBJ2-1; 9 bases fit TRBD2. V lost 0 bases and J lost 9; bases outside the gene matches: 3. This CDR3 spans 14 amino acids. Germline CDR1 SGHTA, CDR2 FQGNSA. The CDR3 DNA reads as TGTGCCAGCAGCTTAGCCGTAGCGGGAGCTGAGCAGTTCTTC. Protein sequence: CASSLAVAGAEQFF. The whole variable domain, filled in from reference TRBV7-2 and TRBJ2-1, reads GAGVSQSPSNKVTEKGKDVELRCDPISGHTALYWYRQSLGQGLEFLIYFQGNSAPDKSGLPSDRFSAERTGGSVSTLTIQRTQQEDSAVYLCASSLAVAGAEQFFGPGTRLTVL.

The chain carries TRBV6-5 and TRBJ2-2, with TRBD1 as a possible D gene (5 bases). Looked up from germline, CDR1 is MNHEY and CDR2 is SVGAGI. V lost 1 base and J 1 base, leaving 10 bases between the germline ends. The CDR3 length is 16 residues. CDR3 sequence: CASSYWSTGNTGELFF. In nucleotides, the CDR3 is TGTGCCAGCAGTTACTGGTCAACAGGGAACACCGGGGAGCTGTTTTTT.

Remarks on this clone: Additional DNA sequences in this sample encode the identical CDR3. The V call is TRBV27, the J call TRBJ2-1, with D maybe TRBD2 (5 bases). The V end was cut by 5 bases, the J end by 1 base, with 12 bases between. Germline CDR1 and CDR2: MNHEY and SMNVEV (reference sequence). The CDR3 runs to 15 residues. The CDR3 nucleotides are TGTGCCAGCAGTCTTGACCGGGGTTCCTACAATGAGCAGTTCTTC. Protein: CASSLDRGSYNEQFF.

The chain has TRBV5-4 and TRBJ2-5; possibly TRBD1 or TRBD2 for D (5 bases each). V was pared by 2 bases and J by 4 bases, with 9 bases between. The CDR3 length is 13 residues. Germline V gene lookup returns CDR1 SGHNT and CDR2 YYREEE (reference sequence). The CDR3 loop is CASSLSRGETQYF. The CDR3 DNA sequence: TGTGCCAGCAGCTTATCGAGGGGAGAGACCCAGTACTTC.

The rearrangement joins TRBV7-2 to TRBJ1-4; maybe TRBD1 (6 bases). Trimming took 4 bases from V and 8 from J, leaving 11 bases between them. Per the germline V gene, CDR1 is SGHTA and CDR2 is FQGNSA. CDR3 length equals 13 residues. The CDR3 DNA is TGTGCCAGCAGCTGGGGGCGTAGGGAAAAACTGTTTTTT. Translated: CASSWGRREKLFF.